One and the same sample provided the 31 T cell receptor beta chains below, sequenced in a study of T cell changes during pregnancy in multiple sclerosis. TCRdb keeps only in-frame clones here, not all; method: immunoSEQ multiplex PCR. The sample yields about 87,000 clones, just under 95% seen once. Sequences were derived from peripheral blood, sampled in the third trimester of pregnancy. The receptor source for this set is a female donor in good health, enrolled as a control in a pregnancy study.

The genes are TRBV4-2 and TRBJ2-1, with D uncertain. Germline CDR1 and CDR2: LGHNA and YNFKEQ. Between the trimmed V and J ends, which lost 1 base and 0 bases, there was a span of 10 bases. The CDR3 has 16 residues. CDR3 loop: CASSQVNSGSYNEQFF. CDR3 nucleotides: TGTGCCAGCAGCCAAGTGAATAGTGGCTCCTACAATGAGCAGTTCTTC.

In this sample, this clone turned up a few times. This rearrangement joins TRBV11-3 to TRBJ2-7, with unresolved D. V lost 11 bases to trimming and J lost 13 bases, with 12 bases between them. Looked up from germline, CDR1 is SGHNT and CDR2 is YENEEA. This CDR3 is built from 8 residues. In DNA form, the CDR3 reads TGTGCCTACAAAAGCGCTTACTTC. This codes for CAYKSAYF. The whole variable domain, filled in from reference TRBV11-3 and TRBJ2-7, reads EAGVVQSPRYKIIEKKQPVAFWCNPISGHNTLYWYLQNLGQGPELLIRYENEEAVDDSQLPKDRFSAERLKGVDSTLKIQPAELGDSAVYLCAYKSAYFGPGTRLTVT.

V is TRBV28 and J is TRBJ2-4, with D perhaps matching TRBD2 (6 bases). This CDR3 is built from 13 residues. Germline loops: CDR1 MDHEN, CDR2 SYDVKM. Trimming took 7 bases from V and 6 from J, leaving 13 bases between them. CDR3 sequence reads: CASTEVGGNIQYF. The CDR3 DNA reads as TGTGCCAGCACTGAAGTGGGGGGAAACATTCAGTACTTC. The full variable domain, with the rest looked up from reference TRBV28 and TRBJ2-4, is DVKVTQSSRYLVKRTGEKVFLECVQDMDHENMFWYRQDPGLGLRLIYFSYDVKMKEKGDIPEGYSVSREKKERFSLILESASTNQTSMYLCASTEVGGNIQYFGAGTRLSVL.

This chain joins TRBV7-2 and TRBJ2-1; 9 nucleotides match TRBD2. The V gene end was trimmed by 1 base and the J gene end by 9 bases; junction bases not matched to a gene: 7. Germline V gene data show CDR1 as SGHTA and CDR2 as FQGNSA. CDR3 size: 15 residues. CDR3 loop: CASSLGGSGRGEQFF. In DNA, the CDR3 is TGTGCCAGCAGCTTAGGGGGTAGCGGGAGAGGTGAGCAGTTCTTC.

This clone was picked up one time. The CDR3 reads CASSLVGYGDNEQFF. The CDR3 DNA follows: TGTGCCAGCAGCTTAGTAGGTTACGGAGACAATGAGCAGTTCTTC. V gene TRBV7-2 combines with J gene TRBJ2-1, with no clear D. V lost 1 base, J lost 5 bases, and 12 bases lay in between. This CDR3 region has 15 residues. CDR1 is SGHTA, CDR2 FQGNSA, per germline. Complete variable domain (other parts from reference TRBV7-2 and TRBJ2-1): GAGVSQSPSNKVTEKGKDVELRCDPISGHTALYWYRQSLGQGLEFLIYFQGNSAPDKSGLPSDRFSAERTGGSVSTLTIQRTQQEDSAVYLCASSLVGYGDNEQFFGPGTRLTVL.

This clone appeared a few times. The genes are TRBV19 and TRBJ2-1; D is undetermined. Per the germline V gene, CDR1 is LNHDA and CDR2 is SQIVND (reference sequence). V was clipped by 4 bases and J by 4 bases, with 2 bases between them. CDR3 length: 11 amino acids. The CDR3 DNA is TGTGCCAGTAGTACGTACAATGAGCAGTTCTTC. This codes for CASSTYNEQFF.

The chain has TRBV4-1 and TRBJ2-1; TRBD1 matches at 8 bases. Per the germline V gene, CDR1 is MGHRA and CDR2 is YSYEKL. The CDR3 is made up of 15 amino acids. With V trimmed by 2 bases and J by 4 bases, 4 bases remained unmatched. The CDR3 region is CASSQPTGEYNEQFF. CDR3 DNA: TGCGCCAGCAGCCAACCGACAGGGGAGTACAATGAGCAGTTCTTC.

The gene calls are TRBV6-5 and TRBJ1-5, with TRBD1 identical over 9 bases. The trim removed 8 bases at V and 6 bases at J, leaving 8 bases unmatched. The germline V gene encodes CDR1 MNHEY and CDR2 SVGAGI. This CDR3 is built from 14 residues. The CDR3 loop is CASSRTGVGQPQHF. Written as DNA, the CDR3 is TGTGCCAGCTCGAGGACAGGGGTAGGTCAGCCCCAGCATTTT.

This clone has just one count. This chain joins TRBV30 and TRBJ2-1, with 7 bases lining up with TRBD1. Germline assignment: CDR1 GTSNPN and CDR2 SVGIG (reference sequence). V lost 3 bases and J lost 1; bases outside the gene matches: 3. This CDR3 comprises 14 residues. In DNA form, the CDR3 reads TGTGCCTGGAGCAGGGGGAAGTCCTACAATGAGCAGTTCTTC. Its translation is CAWSRGKSYNEQFF.

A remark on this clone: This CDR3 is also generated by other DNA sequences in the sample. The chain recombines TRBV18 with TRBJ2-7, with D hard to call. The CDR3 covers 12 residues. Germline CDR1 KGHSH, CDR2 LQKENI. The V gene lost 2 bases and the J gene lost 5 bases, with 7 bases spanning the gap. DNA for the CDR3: TGTGCCAGCTCACCATCGTCGGACGAGCAGTACTTC. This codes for CASSPSSDEQYF.

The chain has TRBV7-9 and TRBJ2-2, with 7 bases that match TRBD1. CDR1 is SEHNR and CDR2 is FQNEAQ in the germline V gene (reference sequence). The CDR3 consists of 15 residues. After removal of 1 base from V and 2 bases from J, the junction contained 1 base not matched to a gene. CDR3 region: CASSLGTGNTGELFF. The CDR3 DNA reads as TGTGCCAGCAGCTTAGGGACAGGCAACACCGGGGAGCTGTTTTTT.

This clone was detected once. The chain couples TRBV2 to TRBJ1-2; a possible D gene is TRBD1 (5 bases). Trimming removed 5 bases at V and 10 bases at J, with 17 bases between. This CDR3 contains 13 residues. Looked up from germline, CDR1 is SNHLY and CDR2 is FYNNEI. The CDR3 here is CASSPGGSPHYTF. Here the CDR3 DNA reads TGTGCCAGCAGTCCGGGGGGGAGTCCCCACTACACCTTC.

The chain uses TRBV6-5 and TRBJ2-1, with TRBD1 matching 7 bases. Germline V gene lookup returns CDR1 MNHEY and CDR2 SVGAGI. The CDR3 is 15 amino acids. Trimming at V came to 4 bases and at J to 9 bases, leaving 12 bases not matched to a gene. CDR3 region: CASSLSGGPVTEQFF. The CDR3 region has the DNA TGTGCCAGCAGTTTATCAGGGGGTCCGGTCACTGAGCAGTTCTTC.

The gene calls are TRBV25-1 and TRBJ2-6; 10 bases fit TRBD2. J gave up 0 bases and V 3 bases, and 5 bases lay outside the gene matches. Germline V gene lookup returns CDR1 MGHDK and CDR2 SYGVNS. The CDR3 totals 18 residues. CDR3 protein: CASSDSGRLPSGANVLTF. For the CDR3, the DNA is TGTGCCAGCAGTGATAGCGGGAGGCTCCCCTCTGGGGCCAACGTCCTGACTTTC.

The chain's CDR3 is CASSTRTHVTTYGYTF. The CDR3 nucleotides are TGCGCCAGCAGCACCCGGACACATGTTACCACCTATGGCTACACCTTC. The V and J genes are TRBV5-1 and TRBJ1-2, with a possible D match to TRBD1 (5 bases). V lost 4 bases and J lost 4, with 20 bases in between. The CDR3 covers 16 residues. CDR1 and CDR2 from the germline V gene are SGHRS and YFSETQ.

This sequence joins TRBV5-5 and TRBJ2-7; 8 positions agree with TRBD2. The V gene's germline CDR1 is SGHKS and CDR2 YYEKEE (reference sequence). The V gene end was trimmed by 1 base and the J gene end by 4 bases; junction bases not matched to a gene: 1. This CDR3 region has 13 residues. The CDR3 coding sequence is TGTGCCAGCAGCTTGACTAGCGGTTACGAGCAGTACTTC. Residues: CASSLTSGYEQYF.

The CDR3 spells CASSRQFVSLQPQHF. CDR3 nucleotides: TGTGCCAGTAGTCGACAGTTCGTTTCTCTCCAGCCCCAGCATTTT. The rearrangement uses TRBV19 and TRBJ1-5; D perhaps matches TRBD1 (5 bases). The length of the CDR3 is 15 residues. V shed 5 bases and J shed 7 bases, with 18 bases lying between them. Germline CDR1 is LNHDA and CDR2 is SQIVND (reference sequence).

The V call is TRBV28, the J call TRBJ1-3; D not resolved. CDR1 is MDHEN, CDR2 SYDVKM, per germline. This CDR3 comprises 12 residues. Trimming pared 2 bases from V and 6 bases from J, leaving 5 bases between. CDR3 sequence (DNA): TGTGCCAGCAGTTTACAGGAAAACACCATATATTTT. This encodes CASSLQENTIYF.

The CDR3 DNA reads as TGTGCCAGCTCACCCAGCGGGTCCTACGAGCAGTACTTC. As protein: CASSPSGSYEQYF. The chain couples TRBV18 to TRBJ2-7; D might be TRBD2 (6 bases). The CDR3 loop spans 13 amino acids. With 3 bases removed from V and 1 base from J, the gap between germline ends came to 7 bases. Germline CDR1 and CDR2: KGHSH and LQKENI.

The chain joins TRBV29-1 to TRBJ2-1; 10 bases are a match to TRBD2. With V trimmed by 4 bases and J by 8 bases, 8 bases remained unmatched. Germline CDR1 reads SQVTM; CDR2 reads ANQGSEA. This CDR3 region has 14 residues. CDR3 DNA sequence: TGCAGCGTTGTAGGCCTAGCGGGAGCGGATGAGCAGTTCTTC. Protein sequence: CSVVGLAGADEQFF.

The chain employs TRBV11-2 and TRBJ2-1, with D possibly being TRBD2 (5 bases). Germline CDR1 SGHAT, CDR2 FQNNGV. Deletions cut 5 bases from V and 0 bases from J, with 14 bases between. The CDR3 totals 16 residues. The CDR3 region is CASSNLAYSSYNEQFF. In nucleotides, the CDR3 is TGTGCCAGCAGCAACTTAGCGTATAGCTCCTACAATGAGCAGTTCTTC.

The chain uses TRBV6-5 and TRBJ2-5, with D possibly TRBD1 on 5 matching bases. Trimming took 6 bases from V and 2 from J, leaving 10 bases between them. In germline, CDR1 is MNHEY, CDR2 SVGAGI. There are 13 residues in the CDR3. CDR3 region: CASSRDRQETQYF. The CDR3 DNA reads TGTGCCAGCAGCCGAGACAGACAAGAGACCCAGTACTTC.

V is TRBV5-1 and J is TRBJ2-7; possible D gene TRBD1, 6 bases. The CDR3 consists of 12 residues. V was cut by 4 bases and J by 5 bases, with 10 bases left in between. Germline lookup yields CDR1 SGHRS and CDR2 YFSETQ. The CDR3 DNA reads TGCGCCAGCAGCCACACAGGGAACGAGCAGTACTTC. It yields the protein CASSHTGNEQYF. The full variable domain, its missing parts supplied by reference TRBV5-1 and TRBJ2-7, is KAGVTQTPRYLIKTRGQQVTLSCSPISGHRSVSWYQQTPGQGLQFLFEYFSETQRNKGNFPGRFSGRQFSNSRSEMNVSTLELGDSALYLCASSHTGNEQYFGPGTRLTVT.

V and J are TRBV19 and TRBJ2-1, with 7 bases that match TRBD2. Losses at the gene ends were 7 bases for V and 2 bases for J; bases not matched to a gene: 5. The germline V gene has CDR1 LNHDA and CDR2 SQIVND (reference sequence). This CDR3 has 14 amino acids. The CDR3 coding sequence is TGTGCCAGTACGGGTGGGAGGGCCTACAATGAGCAGTTCTTC. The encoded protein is CASTGGRAYNEQFF.

In DNA, the CDR3 is TGTGCCAGCAGCTTGGGACTAGCGGGGAGCTCCTACGAGCAGTACTTC. Protein sequence: CASSLGLAGSSYEQYF. V usage is TRBV5-6 and J usage is TRBJ2-7, with TRBD2 identical over 11 bases. The CDR3 loop spans 16 amino acids. Germline V gene data show CDR1 as SGHDT and CDR2 as YYEEEE. V dropped 0 bases and J dropped 0; count of bases not matched to a gene: 2.

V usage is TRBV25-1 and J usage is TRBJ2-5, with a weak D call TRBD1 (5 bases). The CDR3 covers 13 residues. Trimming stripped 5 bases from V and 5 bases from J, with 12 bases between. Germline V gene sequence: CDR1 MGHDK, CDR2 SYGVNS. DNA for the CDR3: TGTGCCAGCAGTCAGTCAGGGCGGGAGACCCAGTACTTC. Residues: CASSQSGRETQYF. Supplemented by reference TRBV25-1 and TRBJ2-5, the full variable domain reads EADIYQTPRYLVIGTGKKITLECSQTMGHDKMYWYQQDPGMELHLIHYSYGVNSTEKGDLSSESTVSRIRTEHFPLTLESARPSHTSQYLCASSQSGRETQYFGPGTRLLVL.

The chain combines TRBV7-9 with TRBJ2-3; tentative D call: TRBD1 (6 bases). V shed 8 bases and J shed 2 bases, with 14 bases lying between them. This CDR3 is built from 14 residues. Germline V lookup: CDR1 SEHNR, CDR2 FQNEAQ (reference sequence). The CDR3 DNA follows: TGTGCCAGCCTAGGACAGTCCTTCACAGATACGCAGTATTTT. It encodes CASLGQSFTDTQYF.

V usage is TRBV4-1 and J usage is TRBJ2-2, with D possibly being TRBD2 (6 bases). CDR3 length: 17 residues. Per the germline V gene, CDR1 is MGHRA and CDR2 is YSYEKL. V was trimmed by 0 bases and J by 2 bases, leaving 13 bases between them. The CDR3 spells CASSQDRERPNTGELFF. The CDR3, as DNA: TGCGCCAGCAGCCAAGATCGGGAGCGGCCAAACACCGGGGAGCTGTTTTTT.

The CDR3: CASSVEGGEGETQYF. The CDR3 nucleotides read TGTGCCAGCAGCGTCGAAGGGGGAGAGGGAGAGACCCAGTACTTC. This chain joins TRBV6-6 and TRBJ2-5, with D possibly matching TRBD1 (6 bases). V was clipped by 6 bases and J by 4 bases, with 18 bases between them. Germline V gene lookup returns CDR1 MNHNY and CDR2 SVGAGI (reference sequence). The CDR3 totals 15 residues.

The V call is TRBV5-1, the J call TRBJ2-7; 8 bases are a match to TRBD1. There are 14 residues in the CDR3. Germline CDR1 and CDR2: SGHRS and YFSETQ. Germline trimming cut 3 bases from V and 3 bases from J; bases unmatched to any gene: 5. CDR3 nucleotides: TGCGCCAGCAGCTCACTGACAGGGGACTACGAGCAGTACTTC. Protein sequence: CASSSLTGDYEQYF.

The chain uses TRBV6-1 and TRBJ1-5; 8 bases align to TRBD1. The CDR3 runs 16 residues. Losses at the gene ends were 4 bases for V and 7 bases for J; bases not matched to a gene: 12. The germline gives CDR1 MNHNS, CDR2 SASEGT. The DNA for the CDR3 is TGTGCCAGCAGTGCACCCGACAGGGGTCGAGGACAGCCCCAGCATTTT. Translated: CASSAPDRGRGQPQHF.